This T cell receptor beta chain was found in a study of siplizumab effects on memory and regulatory T cells. About this clone: What it binds is unknown.

Whole-study results and caveats: Treatment with siplizumab left mappable alloreactive CD4+ clones averaging approximately 69% Treg-derived, compared with 26.9% in controls.

Assaying covered approximately 10^5 TCR templates per sample. Profiled with immunoSEQ multiplex PCR; TCRdb holds only in-frame clones, not every one. The sample records 70,000 to 90,000 clones, just under 90% being singletons. The sample comprised CD4+ T cells sorted from blood. The TCR originated in a human donor in good health.

The CDR3 region is CASSYDRGNEKLFF. The CDR3 nucleotides read TGTGCCAGCAGTTACGACAGGGGTAATGAAAAACTGTTTTTT. The chain is built from TRBV6-5 and TRBJ1-4; 8 bases are shared with TRBD1. With V trimmed by 2 bases and J by 4 bases, 0 bases remained unmatched. Germline values: CDR1 MNHEY, CDR2 SVGAGI. CDR3 length: 14 amino acids.